Listed here is a single T cell receptor (beta chain). This entry comes from a study of T-cell reconstitution after alpha-beta-depleted transplantation in children. The V and J ends lost 4 bases and 6 bases, in that order; junction bases with no gene match: 11. There are 16 residues in the CDR3. Germline CDR1 reads KGHSH; CDR2 reads LQKENI. Unique molecular identifiers were built into the TCRbeta library. Via MiXCR, TCRdb re-called the PCR reads, giving one row per CDR3 protein. The table includes about 900,000 distinct CDR3 sequences, roughly 29% detected once. V gene TRBV18 combines with J gene TRBJ2-1; 8 nucleotides align to TRBD2. This receptor was taken from a boy under two years old who had a stem cell transplant for SCID, so the T cells may come from the graft donor. The starting material was PBMCs, mostly from graft donor cells, obtained 360 days after TCRalphabeta/CD19-depleted stem cell transplant. This CDR3 reads CASSRVERGLVNEQFF. The DNA for the CDR3 is TGTGCCAGCTCACGCGTTGAGCGGGGGTTGGTCAATGAGCAGTTCTTC.